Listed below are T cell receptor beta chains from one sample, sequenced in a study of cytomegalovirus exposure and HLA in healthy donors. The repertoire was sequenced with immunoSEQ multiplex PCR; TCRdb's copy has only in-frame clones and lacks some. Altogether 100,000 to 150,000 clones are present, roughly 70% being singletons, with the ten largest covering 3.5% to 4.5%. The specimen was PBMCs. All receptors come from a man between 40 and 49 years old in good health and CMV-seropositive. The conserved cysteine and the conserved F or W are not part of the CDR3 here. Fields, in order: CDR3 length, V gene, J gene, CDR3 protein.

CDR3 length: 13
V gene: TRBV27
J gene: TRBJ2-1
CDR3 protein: ASSLSRDYRNEQF

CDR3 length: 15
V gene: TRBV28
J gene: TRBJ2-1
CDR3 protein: ASSSYSDRGRRGEQF

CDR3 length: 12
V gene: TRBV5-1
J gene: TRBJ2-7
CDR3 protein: ASSDQSGQKSWY

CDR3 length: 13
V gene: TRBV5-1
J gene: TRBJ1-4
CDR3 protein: ASSSYSNSNEKLF

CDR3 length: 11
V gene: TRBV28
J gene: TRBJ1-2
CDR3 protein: ASSTPGHGGYT

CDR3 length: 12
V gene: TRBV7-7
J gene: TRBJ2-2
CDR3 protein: ASSWGANTGELF

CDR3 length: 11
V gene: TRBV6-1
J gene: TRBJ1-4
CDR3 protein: ASTRVGNEKLF

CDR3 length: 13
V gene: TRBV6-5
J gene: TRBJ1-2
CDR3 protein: ASSSLWTGLNGYT

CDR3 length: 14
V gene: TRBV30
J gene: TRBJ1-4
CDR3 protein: AWALLGQGRNEKLF

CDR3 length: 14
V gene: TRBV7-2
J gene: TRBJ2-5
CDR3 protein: ASTVGLGQPQETQY

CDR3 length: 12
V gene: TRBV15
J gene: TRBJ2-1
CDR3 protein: ATSRGGGYNEQF

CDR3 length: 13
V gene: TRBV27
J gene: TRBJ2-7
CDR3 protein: ASNEIRDRPNEQY

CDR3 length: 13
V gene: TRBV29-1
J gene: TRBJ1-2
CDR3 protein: SVETQTGEPYGYT

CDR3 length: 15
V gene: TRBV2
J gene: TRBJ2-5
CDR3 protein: ASIPGTSGRIGETQY

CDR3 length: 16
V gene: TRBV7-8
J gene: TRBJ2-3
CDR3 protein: ASSPRPGTRMSTDTQY

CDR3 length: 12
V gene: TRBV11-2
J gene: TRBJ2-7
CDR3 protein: ASSLGTATYEQY

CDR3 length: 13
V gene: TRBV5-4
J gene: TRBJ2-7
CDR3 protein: ASSPGTGGGYEQY

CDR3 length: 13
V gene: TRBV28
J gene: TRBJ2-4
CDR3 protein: ASSLAARAKNIQY

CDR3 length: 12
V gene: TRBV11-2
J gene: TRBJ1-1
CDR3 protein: ASSLGGRVTEAF

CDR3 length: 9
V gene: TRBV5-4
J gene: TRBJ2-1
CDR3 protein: ASSSINEQF

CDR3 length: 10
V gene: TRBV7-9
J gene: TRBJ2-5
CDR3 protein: ASGPSEETQY

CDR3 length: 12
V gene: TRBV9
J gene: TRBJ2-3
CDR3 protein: ASSVEGQADTQY

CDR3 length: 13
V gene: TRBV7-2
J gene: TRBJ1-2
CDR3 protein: ASSLRIGTGGGYT

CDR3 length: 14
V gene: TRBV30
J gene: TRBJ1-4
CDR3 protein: AWSEGQTPSNEKLF

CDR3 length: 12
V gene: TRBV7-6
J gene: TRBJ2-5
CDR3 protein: ASSAGSGQETQY

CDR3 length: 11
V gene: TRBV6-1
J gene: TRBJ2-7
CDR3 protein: ASRDRGSYEQY